The next 18 T cell receptor beta chains were all read from a single sample in a study of blood T cell repertoires in COVID-19. This table comes from immunoSEQ multiplex PCR, and its TCRdb copy is limited to in-frame clones, with some not included. The sample lists 220,000 or so clones; about 79% were seen once. The specimen sequenced was PBMCs or T cells enriched from blood (not recorded which). The receptor set was obtained from a woman aged 55-70 years who had recovered from COVID-19.

V is TRBV5-1 and J is TRBJ2-2, with 7 nucleotides matching TRBD2. V shed 4 bases and J 3 bases; nucleotides not matched to a gene: 9. Per germline, CDR1 SGHRS and CDR2 YFSETQ. The CDR3 totals 16 residues. CDR3 bases: TGCGCCAGCAGCGCGGGGGACGGCGTTTACACCGGGGAGCTGTTTTTT. Translation gives CASSAGDGVYTGELFF.

The CDR3 reads CASSLDRGVADTQYF. Written as DNA, the CDR3 is TGTGCCAGCAGCTTAGACAGGGGGGTCGCAGATACGCAGTATTTT. The chain carries TRBV11-2 and TRBJ2-3; D is perhaps TRBD1 (7 bases). Germline V lookup: CDR1 SGHAT, CDR2 FQNNGV. The V end lost 0 bases, the J end lost 4 bases, and 11 bases lay between the germline ends. The CDR3 length is 15 residues.

The chain is built from TRBV4-2 and TRBJ1-2; D is perhaps TRBD1 (5 bases). Germline values: CDR1 LGHNA, CDR2 YNFKEQ. This CDR3 spans 12 amino acids. Trimming shortened V by 1 base and J by 7 bases, and 7 bases separated the two germline ends. The CDR3 DNA is TGTGCCAGCAGCCAAGCAGGGCGTGGCTACACCTTC. Its translation: CASSQAGRGYTF.

This sequence joins TRBV18 and TRBJ2-4, with D tentatively TRBD1 (5 bases). Germline values: CDR1 KGHSH, CDR2 LQKENI. V was clipped by 3 bases and J by 0 bases, with 9 bases between them. The CDR3 loop spans 15 amino acids. The DNA for the CDR3 is TGTGCCAGCTCACCTCAGGGTTTAGCCAAAAACATTCAGTACTTC. Translation gives CASSPQGLAKNIQYF.

V is TRBV7-9 and J is TRBJ2-5; the D gene is possibly TRBD1 (6 bases). Germline-derived CDR1 and CDR2 are SEHNR and FQNEAQ (reference sequence). V was pared by 2 bases and J by 5 bases, with 21 bases between. The CDR3 is made up of 17 amino acids. CDR3 amino acids: CASSLWRAHAGEETQYF. CDR3 sequence (DNA): TGTGCCAGCAGCTTATGGCGGGCCCACGCAGGGGAGGAGACCCAGTACTTC.

On this clone itself: An end of the junction differs from the germline gene, which may be a read error. In DNA, the CDR3 is TGTGCCAGCAATTACAGGGGGCTAACCGGGGAGCTGTTTTTT. It translates to CASNYRGLTGELFF. This chain joins TRBV6-5 and TRBJ2-2; 9 bases match TRBD1. The germline V gene has CDR1 MNHEY and CDR2 SVGAGI. The CDR3 is made up of 14 amino acids.

This clone was detected a few times. The chain employs TRBV7-2 and TRBJ2-1; 12 nucleotides align to TRBD2. CDR3 length: 16 residues. Looked up from germline, CDR1 is SGHTA and CDR2 is FQGNSA. V shed 5 bases, J shed 4 bases, and the junction held 6 bases outside the gene matches. CDR3: CASSPRTSGIYNEQFF. The CDR3 DNA is TGTGCCAGCAGCCCCCGGACTAGCGGGATTTACAATGAGCAGTTCTTC.

This clone was recorded a few times. This sequence joins TRBV2 and TRBJ2-7; 9 bases line up with TRBD1. Germline CDR1 reads SNHLY; CDR2 reads FYNNEI. The CDR3 totals 12 residues. Trimming cost V 11 bases and J 4 bases; bases outside gene matches: 6. The CDR3 here is CAGGTGWYEQYF. CDR3 coding DNA: TGTGCCGGGGGGACAGGGTGGTACGAGCAGTACTTC.

This clone was counted a single time. The V call is TRBV11-2, the J call TRBJ1-3; D call uncertain. Trimming stripped 5 bases from V and 0 bases from J, with 14 bases between. This CDR3 is 16 amino acids long. From germline, CDR1 is SGHAT and CDR2 FQNNGV. The CDR3 reads CASSPLTPSSGNTIYF. In DNA, the CDR3 is TGTGCCAGCAGCCCTTTGACACCGAGCTCTGGAAACACCATATATTTT.

The chain joins TRBV5-4 to TRBJ2-1, with TRBD1 matching over 10 bases. Germline V gene lookup returns CDR1 SGHNT and CDR2 YYREEE (reference sequence). This CDR3 is 17 amino acids long. J lost 0 bases, V lost 4 bases, and 7 bases had no gene match. The CDR3 DNA follows: TGTGCCAGCAGCAAGGGACAGGGGATAAGCTCCTACAATGAGCAGTTCTTC. Its protein is CASSKGQGISSYNEQFF.

CDR3 DNA: TGTGCCAGCAGCCAAGGGGGCAGGGGAAACACCATATATTTT. It specifies CASSQGGRGNTIYF. The chain links TRBV3-1 (or the pseudogene TRBV3-2) to TRBJ1-3; the D gene is possibly TRBD1 (5 bases). Trimming removed 1 base from V and 4 bases from J, with 8 bases in between. CDR1 is LGHDT and CDR2 is YNNKEL in the germline V gene (reference sequence). The CDR3 covers 14 residues.

In its sample, this clone was seen once. The chain joins TRBV27 to TRBJ2-3; 9 bases line up with TRBD2. CDR1 is MNHEY and CDR2 is SMNVEV in the germline V gene (reference sequence). CDR3 size: 18 residues. J gave up 4 bases and V 0 bases, and 11 bases lay outside the gene matches. The CDR3 coding sequence is TGTGCCAGCAGTTTATCGGCGGGAGGGCCTTCGTTCGCAGATACGCAGTATTTT. It encodes CASSLSAGGPSFADTQYF.

The chain is built from TRBV2 and TRBJ1-1; D remains ambiguous. V lost 4 bases, J lost 4 bases, and 7 bases lay in between. This CDR3 spans 12 amino acids. In germline, CDR1 is SNHLY, CDR2 FYNNEI. The CDR3 DNA follows: TGTGCCAGCAGTGGACACTTCACTGAAGCTTTCTTT. Its translation is CASSGHFTEAFF.

Only one count was recorded for this clone. The chain links TRBV7-9 to TRBJ1-1; TRBD1 is a possible D gene (5 bases). CDR3 length equals 14 residues. Germline values: CDR1 SEHNR, CDR2 FQNEAQ (reference sequence). V was pared by 3 bases and J by 1 base, with 9 bases between. CDR3 coding DNA: TGTGCCAGCAGCTTGACACAGGCGAACACTGAAGCTTTCTTT. The encoded protein is CASSLTQANTEAFF. The full variable domain, its missing parts supplied by reference TRBV7-9 and TRBJ1-1, is DTGVSQNPRHKITKRGQNVTFRCDPISEHNRLYWYRQTLGQGPEFLTYFQNEAQLEKSRLLSDRFSAERPKGSFSTLEIQRTEQGDSAMYLCASSLTQANTEAFFGQGTRLTVV.

This rearrangement joins TRBV2 to TRBJ1-1; D is unclear. The CDR3 has 14 residues. Looked up from germline, CDR1 is SNHLY and CDR2 is FYNNEI. Trimming took 2 bases from V and 4 from J, leaving 11 bases between them. As DNA, the CDR3 is TGTGCCAGCAGTGAAACCGAGGCCGGCACTGAAGCTTTCTTT. Residues: CASSETEAGTEAFF.

This clone came up a few times. V and J are TRBV3-1 (or the pseudogene TRBV3-2) and TRBJ2-7; D is perhaps TRBD2 (5 bases). Germline CDR1 is LGHDT and CDR2 is YNNKEL (reference sequence). The CDR3 length is 15 residues. Trimming left V 2 bases short and J 0 bases short, with 11 bases between. CDR3 region: CASSQLTGVSYEQYF. For the CDR3, the DNA is TGTGCCAGCAGCCAACTCACCGGGGTCTCCTACGAGCAGTACTTC.

In this sample, this clone turned up a few times. The chain uses TRBV27 and TRBJ1-3; D is undetermined. Per germline, CDR1 MNHEY and CDR2 SMNVEV (reference sequence). CDR3 length equals 17 residues. Between the trimmed V and J ends, which lost 7 bases and 0 bases, there was a span of 19 bases. Here the CDR3 DNA reads TGTGCCAGCAAAAAGGACGAGGGATCGTACTCTGGAAACACCATATATTTT. Translating it yields CASKKDEGSYSGNTIYF.

V and J are TRBV11-2 and TRBJ2-1; 7 bases fit TRBD2. CDR3 length: 12 residues. V was clipped by 3 bases and J by 7 bases; unmatched bases: 0. Germline-derived CDR1 and CDR2 are SGHAT and FQNNGV. The CDR3 region is CASSFSGNEQFF. The CDR3, as DNA: TGTGCCAGCAGCTTTAGCGGGAATGAGCAGTTCTTC.